This record looks at one TCR beta chain sequence and its context. What it binds is unknown. The source of the sample is a study of T cell clusters in autoimmune cytopenias. Study-wide findings and caveats: Primary autoimmune cytopenia patients seemingly lacked the physiological T cell clusters found in healthy donors.

TRB amplification used approximately 250 ng of peripheral blood genomic DNA. Multiplex touch-down PCR amplified TRB using TRB-A and TRB-B pools in one tube. TCRdb reprocessed the multiplex PCR reads and stores each CDR3 protein as one record, lacking DNA. Its clone listing holds some 4,100 distinct CDR3 sequences. The germline V gene encodes CDR1 KGHSH and CDR2 LQKENI. The CDR3 covers 13 residues. These same records also appear under a second study, on T cell repertoires in aging, cancer and after chemotherapy. From that paper: Untreated cancer patients had significantly lower blood TCR diversity than age-matched healthy donors.

The genes are TRBV18 and TRBJ2-5; the TRBD1 assignment by TCRdb is unverifiable without DNA. The sequenced sample was peripheral blood. The receptor comes from a human donor in good health. CDR3: CASSGAGQETQYF.